What follows are 8 T cell receptor beta chains derived from one specimen sequenced in a study of blood T cell repertoires in COVID-19 (dated by TCRdb to 2020 to 2021). The method was the immunoSEQ multiplex PCR assay. Imported from immuneACCESS, the table was reduced by TCRdb to in-frame sequences with V and J called. These copies leave out some clones; in studies compared against another copy, an unresolved V gene accounts for under half, and the cause of the remainder is not known. Across this sample there are 140,000 to 150,000 clones, with roughly 87% seen only once. The ten largest clones capture about 4% of the sample. Sequenced sample: PBMCs or T cells enriched from blood (not recorded which). All receptors derive from a woman in her thirties or forties who had been exposed to COVID-19.

The chain carries TRBV6-5 and TRBJ2-7; a weak D match, TRBD2 (7 bases). V lost 6 bases to trimming and J lost 5 bases, with 20 bases between them. The germline gives CDR1 MNHEY, CDR2 SVGAGI. This CDR3 comprises 15 residues. CDR3 amino acids: CASSLGGGATHEQYF. CDR3 in DNA: TGTGCCAGCAGCCTTGGGGGGGGCGCGACCCACGAGCAGTACTTC.

The genes are TRBV27 and TRBJ1-2, with 9 bases fitting TRBD1. CDR1 and CDR2 (germline): MNHEY, SMNVEV (reference sequence). Trimming took 4 bases from V and 4 from J; bases not matched to a gene: 7. The CDR3 totals 15 residues. This CDR3 is CASSWTGASGYGYTF. The CDR3 DNA follows: TGTGCCAGCAGTTGGACAGGGGCTAGTGGCTATGGCTACACCTTC.

This rearrangement joins TRBV9 to TRBJ2-1; 16 bases are shared with TRBD2. The CDR3 contains 18 residues. The J segment lost 0 bases and the V segment lost 3 bases, leaving 3 bases of the junction unmatched. CDR1 and CDR2 (germline): SGDLS, YYNGEE. The CDR3 region is CASSAGLAGGSSYNEQFF. The CDR3 nucleotides are TGTGCCAGCAGCGCGGGACTAGCGGGGGGGAGCTCCTACAATGAGCAGTTCTTC.

This clone showed up just once. The chain recombines TRBV23-1 with TRBJ2-7, with no clear D. TRBV23-1 falls under the ORF class, with uncertain function. This CDR3 spans 14 amino acids. V was clipped by 1 base and J by 2 bases, with 9 bases between them. The CDR3 spells CASSQFELPYEQYF. The CDR3 DNA sequence: TGCGCCAGCAGTCAATTCGAGTTACCCTACGAGCAGTACTTC.

The chain is built from TRBV7-2 and TRBJ1-3; perhaps TRBD1 as D (5 bases). Trimming took off 6 bases at V and 2 bases at J, with 14 bases between the two ends. The germline CDR1 and CDR2 sequences are SGHTA and FQGNSA. The CDR3 spans 15 residues. The CDR3 sequence is CASSSPGGAGNTIYF. CDR3 nucleotides: TGTGCCAGCAGTTCCCCGGGGGGGGCTGGAAACACCATATATTTT.

V and J are TRBV7-2 and TRBJ1-3; 7 bases fit TRBD1. This CDR3 has 16 residues. V dropped 3 bases and J dropped 0; count of bases not matched to a gene: 5. Germline V gives CDR1 SGHTA, CDR2 FQGNSA. The CDR3 DNA follows: TGTGCCAGCAGCTTCAGGGGGACCACCTCTGGAAACACCATATATTTT. Translating it yields CASSFRGTTSGNTIYF.

The rearrangement joins TRBV6-5 to TRBJ2-2; 8 bases align to TRBD1. The junction had 7 bases not matched to a gene; V was cut back by 8 bases and J by 5 bases. The germline V gene encodes CDR1 MNHEY and CDR2 SVGAGI. The CDR3 sequence is 14 residues long. The CDR3 is CASRQGAATGELFF. CDR3 DNA: TGTGCCAGCCGCCAGGGGGCGGCTACCGGGGAGCTGTTTTTT.

The rearrangement joins TRBV7-2 to TRBJ2-1; D unclear. V lost 5 bases and J lost 5, with 10 bases in between. Germline CDR1 is SGHTA and CDR2 is FQGNSA. This CDR3 is 13 amino acids long. The CDR3, as DNA: TGTGCCAGCAGCCCTAGAATGGACAATGAGCAGTTCTTC. As protein: CASSPRMDNEQFF.